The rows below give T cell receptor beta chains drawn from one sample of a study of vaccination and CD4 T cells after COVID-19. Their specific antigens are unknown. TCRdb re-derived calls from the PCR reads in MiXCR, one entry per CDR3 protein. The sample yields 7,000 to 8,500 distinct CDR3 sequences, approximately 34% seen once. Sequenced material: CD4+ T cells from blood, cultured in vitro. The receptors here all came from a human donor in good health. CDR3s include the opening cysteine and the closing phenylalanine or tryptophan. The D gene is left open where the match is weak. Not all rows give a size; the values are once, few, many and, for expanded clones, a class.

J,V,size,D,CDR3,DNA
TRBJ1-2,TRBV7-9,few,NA,CASSLEVSAFYGYTF,TGTGCCAGCAGCTTAGAAGTCTCAGCATTCTATGGCTACACCTTC
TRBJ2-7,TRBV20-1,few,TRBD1,CSAREDREQYF,TGCAGTGCTAGAGAGGACAGGGAGCAGTACTTC
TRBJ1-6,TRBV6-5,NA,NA,CASSYSSRNRFYNSPLHF,TGTGCCAGCAGTTACTCGTCCCGTAATAGGTTTTACAATTCACCCCTCCACTTT
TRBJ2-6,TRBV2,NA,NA,CASSVRSGANVLTF,TGTGCCAGCAGTGTACGCTCTGGGGCCAACGTCCTGACTTTC
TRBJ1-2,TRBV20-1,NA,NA,CSAREIRGGARGYTF,TGCAGTGCTAGAGAGATACGGGGGGGGGCGAGAGGCTACACCTTC
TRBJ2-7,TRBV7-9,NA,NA,CASSLIGQPSSYEQYF,TGTGCCAGCAGCTTAATAGGCCAGCCGAGCTCCTACGAGCAGTACTTC
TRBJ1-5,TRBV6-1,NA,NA,CASRGAYSNQPQHF,TGTGCCAGCAGGGGGGCCTATAGCAATCAGCCCCAGCATTTT
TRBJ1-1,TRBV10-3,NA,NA,CAIQGNTEAFF,TGTGCCATCCAGGGGAACACTGAAGCTTTCTTT
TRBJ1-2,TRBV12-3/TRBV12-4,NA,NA,CASSYTGYGHTF,TGTGCCAGCAGTTACACAGGGTACGGCCACACCTTC
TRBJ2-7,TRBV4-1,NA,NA,CASSQEARTVTTYEQYF,TGCGCCAGCAGCCAAGAGGCTCGGACAGTTACAACCTACGAGCAGTACTTC
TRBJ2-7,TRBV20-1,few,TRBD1,CSANPGTGDWDEQYF,TGCAGTGCCAACCCCGGGACAGGGGATTGGGACGAGCAGTACTTC
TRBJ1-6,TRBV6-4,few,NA,CASSDGGEDSPLHF,TGTGCCAGCAGTGACGGGGGAGAGGATTCACCCCTCCACTTT
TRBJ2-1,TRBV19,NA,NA,CASSIRVNEQFF,TGTGCCAGTAGTATTAGGGTCAATGAGCAGTTCTTC
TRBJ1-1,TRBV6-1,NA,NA,CASSDRMGISNTEAFF,TGTGCCAGCAGTGATAGGATGGGGATTTCGAACACTGAAGCTTTCTTT
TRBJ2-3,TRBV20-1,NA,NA,CSARGSADTQYF,TGCAGTGCTAGAGGGTCAGCAGATACGCAGTATTTT
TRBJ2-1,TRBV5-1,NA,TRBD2,CASSSGTRRQDEQFF,TGCGCCAGCTCCTCCGGGACTAGGCGACAGGATGAGCAGTTCTTC
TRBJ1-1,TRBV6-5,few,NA,CASSYRTENTEAFF,TGTGCCAGCAGTTACCGGACAGAGAACACTGAAGCTTTCTTT
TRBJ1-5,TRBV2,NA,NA,CASSEAQEPRLTQHF,TGTGCCAGCAGTGAAGCACAGGAACCCCGTTTGACCCAGCATTTT
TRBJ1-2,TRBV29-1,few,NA,CSVEDPPRGYGYTF,TGCAGCGTTGAAGATCCCCCCCGGGGCTATGGCTACACCTTC
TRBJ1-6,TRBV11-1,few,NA,CASSFGGNSPLHF,TGTGCCAGCAGCTTCGGGGGCAATTCACCCCTCCACTTT
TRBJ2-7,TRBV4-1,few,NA,CASSQEGPEQGTSYEQYF,TGCGCCAGCAGCCAAGAAGGACCTGAACAGGGGACTTCCTACGAGCAGTACTTC
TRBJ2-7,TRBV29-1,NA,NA,CSVQNRWGTSEQYF,TGCAGCGTACAGAACCGATGGGGTACGAGCGAGCAGTACTTC